Shown below are 10 T cell receptor beta chains from a single sample sequenced in a study of T cell responses to AZD1222 COVID-19 vaccine. The protocol was immunoSEQ multiplex PCR, while the TCRdb copy is restricted to in-frame clones and leaves out a portion. The sample carries more than 80,000 clones, just over 85% recorded once. The sequencing here drew on peripheral blood, taken on day 0 of AZD1222 vaccination. The receptors were sampled from an adult in good health.

This chain joins TRBV6-4 and TRBJ2-3; 7 nucleotides align to TRBD1. Germline-derived CDR1 and CDR2 are MRHNA and SNTAGT. With 0 bases clipped from V and 4 bases from J, the junction kept 7 bases outside the gene matches. The CDR3 loop spans 16 amino acids. CDR3 sequence reads: CASSDSGTETADTQYF. The CDR3, as DNA: TGTGCCAGCAGTGACTCGGGGACAGAGACTGCAGATACGCAGTATTTT.

The CDR3 reads CSASRVGTVGTEAFF. In nucleotides, the CDR3 is TGCAGTGCTAGTAGGGTTGGGACAGTAGGTACTGAAGCTTTCTTT. The chain has TRBV20-1 and TRBJ1-1, with 7 bases aligning to TRBD1. The CDR3 has 15 residues. The germline gives CDR1 DFQATT, CDR2 SNEGSKA (reference sequence). V lost 3 bases, J lost 5 bases, and 12 bases stayed unmatched.

The chain has TRBV5-6 and TRBJ2-5; a weak D match, TRBD2 (5 bases). The V end was cut by 0 bases, the J end by 4 bases, with 13 bases between. This CDR3 comprises 15 residues. Germline CDR1 is SGHDT and CDR2 is YYEEEE. CDR3 amino acids: CASSLDQASLETQYF. The DNA for the CDR3 is TGTGCCAGCAGCTTGGATCAGGCTAGCTTAGAGACCCAGTACTTC.

CDR3 nucleotide sequence: TGTGCCAGCTCACCGAGTCAGGGGGTGAACACTGAAGCTTTCTTT. Translated, it gives CASSPSQGVNTEAFF. The rearrangement joins TRBV18 to TRBJ1-1; 7 bases are shared with TRBD1. This CDR3 contains 15 residues. V lost 3 bases to trimming and J lost 0 bases; unmatched junction nucleotides: 4. Per the germline V gene, CDR1 is KGHSH and CDR2 is LQKENI.

This clone was seen a single time. This sequence joins TRBV11-3 and TRBJ1-1, with D unresolved. The CDR3 consists of 15 residues. Trimming pared 1 base from V and 7 bases from J, leaving 16 bases between. Germline V gene data show CDR1 as SGHNT and CDR2 as YENEEA. CDR3 protein: CASSLVSRLGNEAFF. The CDR3 bases are TGTGCCAGCAGCTTAGTCTCCAGGTTAGGGAATGAAGCTTTCTTT. The complete variable domain, with remaining parts taken from reference TRBV11-3 and TRBJ1-1, reads EAGVVQSPRYKIIEKKQPVAFWCNPISGHNTLYWYLQNLGQGPELLIRYENEEAVDDSQLPKDRFSAERLKGVDSTLKIQPAELGDSAVYLCASSLVSRLGNEAFFGQGTRLTVV.

V and J are TRBV6-1 and TRBJ1-5; D uncertain. This CDR3 contains 13 residues. The V gene's germline CDR1 is MNHNS and CDR2 SASEGT. V dropped 1 base and J dropped 3 bases, with 4 bases sitting between them. The CDR3 DNA is TGTGCCAGCAGTGAAGTTAACAATCAGCCCCAGCATTTT. Translated: CASSEVNNQPQHF.

The rearrangement joins TRBV19 to TRBJ2-1, with 10 bases that match TRBD2. The CDR3 has 17 amino acids. Germline V lookup: CDR1 LNHDA, CDR2 SQIVND (reference sequence). Trimming cost V 0 bases and J 3 bases; bases outside gene matches: 5. The CDR3 loop is CASSIDRASGGYNEQFF. CDR3 in DNA: TGTGCCAGTAGTATAGATCGGGCTAGCGGGGGCTACAATGAGCAGTTCTTC.

This rearrangement joins TRBV6-5 to TRBJ1-1, with a possible D match to TRBD1 (6 bases). Germline V gene data show CDR1 as MNHEY and CDR2 as SVGAGI. CDR3 length: 15 residues. Trimming took off 4 bases at V and 3 bases at J, with 15 bases between the two ends. CDR3 loop: CASSLGYREHTEAFF. The CDR3 DNA sequence: TGTGCCAGCAGTTTGGGGTACAGGGAGCACACTGAAGCTTTCTTT.

In regard to this clone: Germline is not matched at one junction end, which may reflect a read error. This sequence joins TRBV28 and TRBJ2-7; D might be TRBD1 or TRBD2, each matching 7 bases. CDR1 and CDR2 from the germline V gene are MDHEN and SYDVKM. This CDR3 region has 14 residues. CDR3 sequence: CANSLSGEGAEQYF. The CDR3 bases are TGTGCCAACAGTTTATCGGGGGAGGGGGCAGAGCAGTACTTC.

The rearrangement links TRBV4-2 to TRBJ2-1, with D possibly matching TRBD2 (6 bases). Between the trimmed V and J ends, which lost 1 base and 10 bases, there was a span of 17 bases. CDR3 size: 15 residues. From germline, CDR1 is LGHNA and CDR2 YNFKEQ. CDR3 DNA sequence: TGTGCCAGCAGCCAAGTACAAGGAGGGGCCCGGGAGCAGTTCTTC. This encodes CASSQVQGGAREQFF.